The rows below give T cell receptor beta chains drawn from one sample of a study of glioma-infiltrating T cells after dendritic cell vaccination. Here immunoSEQ multiplex PCR was the method, and the copy in TCRdb shows in-frame clones only, minus some. In the table there are tens of thousands of clones, roughly 79% of which are singletons. The sample was blood, taken before dendritic cell vaccination. The source is a human donor with glioblastoma. Each CDR3 is given with its conserved first and last residue. The D gene is left open where the match is weak. Clone size is stated in some rows and not others, as once, few, many or a class when expanded.

v_gene: TRBV4-3; abundance: -; j_gene: TRBJ1-6; d_gene: TRBD1; CDR3nt: TGCGCCAGCAGCCAAGACTCAAGGACAGGGGTTCATAATTCACCCCTCCACTTT; CDR3aa: CASSQDSRTGVHNSPLHF
v_gene: TRBV7-8; abundance: -; j_gene: TRBJ2-7; d_gene: -; CDR3nt: TGTGCCAGCAGCTCCAGACAGGCCCTGTCGTACGAGCAGTACTTC; CDR3aa: CASSSRQALSYEQYF
v_gene: TRBV5-1; abundance: -; j_gene: TRBJ2-3; d_gene: -; CDR3nt: TGCGCCAGCAGCTTGGGGGGGGTAATGGGCACAGATACGCGGTATTTT; CDR3aa: CASSLGGVMGTDTRYF
v_gene: TRBV5-1; abundance: -; j_gene: TRBJ1-2; d_gene: TRBD1; CDR3nt: TGCGCCAGCAGCTTGGATGGAGGGGGCGTCTTCTATGGCTACACCTTC; CDR3aa: CASSLDGGGVFYGYTF
v_gene: TRBV7-2; abundance: few; j_gene: TRBJ2-5; d_gene: TRBD2; CDR3nt: TGTGCCAGCAGGCCGTCGGGGGGGCCAGGCGAGACCCAGTACTTC; CDR3aa: CASRPSGGPGETQYF
v_gene: TRBV6-5; abundance: -; j_gene: TRBJ1-5; d_gene: -; CDR3nt: TGTGCCAGCAGTTACGGGGCGAATCAGCCCCAGCATTTT; CDR3aa: CASSYGANQPQHF
v_gene: TRBV4-2; abundance: -; j_gene: TRBJ2-7; d_gene: -; CDR3nt: TGTGCCAGCAGCCAAGGGACATCTTCCTACGAGCAGTACTTC; CDR3aa: CASSQGTSSYEQYF
v_gene: TRBV10-3; abundance: few; j_gene: TRBJ2-7; d_gene: TRBD1; CDR3nt: TGTGCCATCAACCCCGGGGGACAGGGATCCGAGCAGTACTTC; CDR3aa: CAINPGGQGSEQYF
v_gene: TRBV18; abundance: -; j_gene: TRBJ2-3; d_gene: -; CDR3nt: TGTGCCAGCTCACAAAGCGGAACAGATACGCAGTATTTT; CDR3aa: CASSQSGTDTQYF
v_gene: TRBV28; abundance: once; j_gene: TRBJ1-2; d_gene: -; CDR3nt: TGTGCCAGCAGTTTAATGGCAGGGTACGGGTTCGGCTATGGCTACACCTTC; CDR3aa: CASSLMAGYGFGYGYTF
v_gene: TRBV30; abundance: -; j_gene: TRBJ2-5; d_gene: TRBD2; CDR3nt: TGTGCCTGGAGTCATCTAGCGGGGCCAGAGACCCAGTACTTC; CDR3aa: CAWSHLAGPETQYF
v_gene: TRBV7-2; abundance: -; j_gene: TRBJ2-1; d_gene: TRBD2; CDR3nt: TGTGCCAGCAGCCTGGGACTAGCGGGGGGCCTGGGCAATGAGCAGTTCTTC; CDR3aa: CASSLGLAGGLGNEQFF
v_gene: TRBV7-3; abundance: -; j_gene: TRBJ2-5; d_gene: TRBD2; CDR3nt: TGTGCCAGCAGCTTATCCCCTAGCGGGGGGGCTTTCGGGACCCAGTACTTC; CDR3aa: CASSLSPSGGAFGTQYF
v_gene: TRBV6-5; abundance: few; j_gene: TRBJ1-2; d_gene: -; CDR3nt: TGTGCCAGCAGCCCCGGGACATCTTATGGCTACACCTTC; CDR3aa: CASSPGTSYGYTF
v_gene: TRBV5-1; abundance: -; j_gene: TRBJ1-6; d_gene: TRBD1; CDR3nt: TGCGCCAGCAGCCTAGGACAGGGTCGGAATTCCCCCCTCCACTTT; CDR3aa: CASSLGQGRNSPLHF
v_gene: TRBV19; abundance: -; j_gene: TRBJ1-1; d_gene: TRBD1; CDR3nt: TGTGCCAGTAGCTGGACAGGGACGAACACTGAAGCTTTCTTT; CDR3aa: CASSWTGTNTEAFF
v_gene: TRBV7-9; abundance: -; j_gene: TRBJ1-3; d_gene: -; CDR3nt: TGTGCCCTTTTTCAGGTCTCTGGAAACACCATATATTTT; CDR3aa: CALFQVSGNTIYF
v_gene: TRBV7-9; abundance: -; j_gene: TRBJ2-3; d_gene: TRBD1; CDR3nt: TGTGCCAGCAGCTCCGGACAGGGTGGCACAGATACGCAGTATTTT; CDR3aa: CASSSGQGGTDTQYF
v_gene: TRBV18; abundance: -; j_gene: TRBJ1-3; d_gene: -; CDR3nt: TGTGCCAGCTCACCTCCGGGGAACACCATATATTTT; CDR3aa: CASSPPGNTIYF
v_gene: TRBV7-9; abundance: -; j_gene: TRBJ1-6; d_gene: -; CDR3nt: TGTGCCAGCAGCTTGAGTAGTTTTAATTCCCCCCTCCACTTT; CDR3aa: CASSLSSFNSPLHF
v_gene: TRBV15; abundance: -; j_gene: TRBJ2-7; d_gene: TRBD2; CDR3nt: TGTGCCACCAGCAGAGACAGAGCGGGGGACTACGAGCAGTACTTC; CDR3aa: CATSRDRAGDYEQYF
v_gene: TRBV9; abundance: -; j_gene: TRBJ2-5; d_gene: TRBD1; CDR3nt: TGTGCCAGCAGCGTAGCTGGGACAGAGCAAGAGACCCAGTACTTC; CDR3aa: CASSVAGTEQETQYF
v_gene: TRBV27; abundance: once; j_gene: TRBJ1-2; d_gene: TRBD1; CDR3nt: TGTGCCAGCAGTTTATTAACAGGGGGGGTTTATCTGGGCTACACCTTC; CDR3aa: CASSLLTGGVYLGYTF
v_gene: TRBV19; abundance: -; j_gene: TRBJ2-5; d_gene: TRBD1; CDR3nt: TGTGCCACTAGGACAGGGAGTGCACAAGAGACCCAGTACTTC; CDR3aa: CATRTGSAQETQYF
v_gene: TRBV4-3; abundance: -; j_gene: TRBJ1-1; d_gene: -; CDR3nt: TGCGCCAGCAGGGTACAGCCGAACACTGAAGCTTTCTTT; CDR3aa: CASRVQPNTEAFF
v_gene: TRBV7-3; abundance: -; j_gene: TRBJ2-1; d_gene: TRBD1; CDR3nt: TGTGCCAGCAGCGCCCAGCAGACAGGGATAAGTGAGCAGTTCTTC; CDR3aa: CASSAQQTGISEQFF
v_gene: TRBV27; abundance: -; j_gene: TRBJ2-1; d_gene: -; CDR3nt: TGTGCCAGCAGTTTACTAGGCAATGAGCAGTTCTTC; CDR3aa: CASSLLGNEQFF
v_gene: TRBV4-1; abundance: -; j_gene: TRBJ2-5; d_gene: TRBD2; CDR3nt: TGCGCCAGCAGCCCCGGCTTAGCGGGGGGTCACCAAGAGACCCAGTACTTC; CDR3aa: CASSPGLAGGHQETQYF
v_gene: TRBV11-2; abundance: once; j_gene: TRBJ2-7; d_gene: -; CDR3nt: TGTGCCAGCAGCTTAGATCAGGCAGGCAAACCAAGCTCCTACGAGCAGTACTTC; CDR3aa: CASSLDQAGKPSSYEQYF
v_gene: TRBV10-3; abundance: once; j_gene: TRBJ1-6; d_gene: TRBD1; CDR3nt: TGTGCCATCGGTTGGGACAGAGCTAATTCCCCCCTCCACTTT; CDR3aa: CAIGWDRANSPLHF
v_gene: TRBV29-1; abundance: -; j_gene: TRBJ2-1; d_gene: -; CDR3nt: TGCAGCGTTGGGGTGCCCGGGGGGCGTTCGAATGAGCAGTTCTTC; CDR3aa: CSVGVPGGRSNEQFF
v_gene: TRBV30; abundance: -; j_gene: TRBJ1-6; d_gene: -; CDR3nt: TGTGGTCGGGGGGGTCACCCCCCCCACTTT; CDR3aa: CGRGGHPPHF
v_gene: TRBV7-9; abundance: -; j_gene: TRBJ2-1; d_gene: TRBD2; CDR3nt: TGTGCCAGCAGCTTATCGGGGGGCAATGAGCAGTTCTTC; CDR3aa: CASSLSGGNEQFF
v_gene: TRBV5-5; abundance: -; j_gene: TRBJ2-7; d_gene: -; CDR3nt: TGTGCCAGCAGTAGGCAGGGCTACGAGCAGTACTTC; CDR3aa: CASSRQGYEQYF
v_gene: TRBV13; abundance: -; j_gene: TRBJ2-7; d_gene: TRBD1; CDR3nt: TGTGCCAGCACCCGGACAGGGGGCTTTGACGAGCAGTACTTC; CDR3aa: CASTRTGGFDEQYF
v_gene: TRBV14; abundance: few; j_gene: TRBJ2-7; d_gene: TRBD1; CDR3nt: TGTGCCAGCAGCGTCGGGACAGGGAAGTGGGAGCAGTACTTC; CDR3aa: CASSVGTGKWEQYF
v_gene: TRBV25-1; abundance: -; j_gene: TRBJ2-7; d_gene: TRBD1; CDR3nt: TGTGCCAGCAGTGCCCCCGGGGACAGGGGAGGAAGTGAGCAGTACTTC; CDR3aa: CASSAPGDRGGSEQYF
v_gene: TRBV7-2; abundance: -; j_gene: TRBJ1-5; d_gene: -; CDR3nt: TGTGCCAGCAGCCCAGGGTCTCATCAGCCCCAGCATTTT; CDR3aa: CASSPGSHQPQHF
v_gene: TRBV2; abundance: -; j_gene: TRBJ1-6; d_gene: -; CDR3nt: TGTGCCAGCAGTGAGAGCTATAATTCACCCCTCCACTTT; CDR3aa: CASSESYNSPLHF
v_gene: TRBV4-3; abundance: -; j_gene: TRBJ2-3; d_gene: -; CDR3nt: TGCGCCAGCAGCCAAGATAGGGGGGGCCTGGCAGATACGCAGTATTTT; CDR3aa: CASSQDRGGLADTQYF
v_gene: TRBV19; abundance: once; j_gene: TRBJ2-7; d_gene: -; CDR3nt: TGTGCCAGTAGTATGGGCAGCTACGAGCAGTACTTC; CDR3aa: CASSMGSYEQYF
v_gene: TRBV2; abundance: few; j_gene: TRBJ1-4; d_gene: -; CDR3nt: TGTGCCACGGGGGGCAGTCTTGGAACTAATGAAAAACTGTTTTTT; CDR3aa: CATGGSLGTNEKLFF
v_gene: TRBV13; abundance: -; j_gene: TRBJ2-3; d_gene: -; CDR3nt: TGTGCCAGCAGCCCTCTGGCCCTCACAGATACGCAGTATTTT; CDR3aa: CASSPLALTDTQYF
v_gene: TRBV30; abundance: few; j_gene: TRBJ2-1; d_gene: -; CDR3nt: TGTGCCTGGAGTGTAATGGTGGGCCTTTTCAATGAGCAGTTCTTC; CDR3aa: CAWSVMVGLFNEQFF
v_gene: TRBV11-2; abundance: -; j_gene: TRBJ2-7; d_gene: TRBD2; CDR3nt: TGTGCCTCCCGGCGGGGGGTAATCGAGCAGTACTTC; CDR3aa: CASRRGVIEQYF
v_gene: TRBV5-1; abundance: -; j_gene: TRBJ2-1; d_gene: TRBD2; CDR3nt: TGCGCCAGCAGCCAGCGGGGGGACAATGAGCAGTTCTTC; CDR3aa: CASSQRGDNEQFF
v_gene: TRBV5-6; abundance: -; j_gene: TRBJ1-5; d_gene: -; CDR3nt: TGTGCCAGCAGCTTGGTCGGTCAGCCCCAGCATTTT; CDR3aa: CASSLVGQPQHF